This is a list of T cell receptor beta chains from one sample in a study of cytotoxic CD8 clonotypes in ibrutinib-treated CLL. This table comes from immunoSEQ multiplex PCR, and its TCRdb copy is limited to in-frame clones, with some not included. The sample lists 50,000 to 65,000 clones, approximately 62% occurring once. The input for sequencing was PBMCs, taken after 12 months of ibrutinib treatment. The receptor set was obtained from a human donor with chronic lymphocytic leukemia. The CDR3 runs from the conserved cysteine through the conserved F or W. The D gene is left open where the match is weak. Only part of the rows carry a size: once, few, many, or a class if the clone is expanded.

CDR3	DNA	J	D	size	V
CASSVSDSNTEAFF	TGCGCCAGCAGTGTTTCGGACAGCAACACTGAAGCTTTCTTT	TRBJ1-1	.	.	TRBV10-2
CASIGTGEGTDTQYF	TGCGCCAGCATCGGTACGGGAGAGGGCACAGATACGCAGTATTTT	TRBJ2-3	.	.	TRBV10-1
CASSLGTTSGNTIYF	TGTGCCAGCAGCCTGGGGACTACCTCTGGAAACACCATATATTTT	TRBJ1-3	.	many	TRBV5-6
CASSLGQQGAHGNTIYF	TGTGCCAGCAGTTTAGGGCAACAGGGAGCTCATGGAAACACCATATATTTT	TRBJ1-3	.	many	TRBV28
CASSVDPNSPEPTDTQYF	TGTGCCAGCAGCGTAGACCCCAACAGTCCCGAACCCACAGATACGCAGTATTTT	TRBJ2-3	.	.	TRBV9
CASKKAAGNEQFF	TGTGCCAGCAAAAAGGCAGCGGGGAATGAGCAGTTCTTC	TRBJ2-1	TRBD2	.	TRBV25-1
CASSYTSGGTTNEQFF	TGTGCCAGCAGCTATACTAGCGGGGGGACCACAAATGAGCAGTTCTTC	TRBJ2-1	TRBD2	many	TRBV7-2
CASSDRASTDTQYF	TGTGCCAGCAGCGACAGGGCTAGCACAGATACGCAGTATTTT	TRBJ2-3	TRBD1	.	TRBV6-5
CASSVATVSGYTF	TGTGCCAGCAGCGTAGCCACAGTCTCCGGCTACACCTTC	TRBJ1-2	.	.	TRBV9
CASSLLGNNEQFF	TGTGCCAGCAGCTTATTGGGTAACAATGAGCAGTTCTTC	TRBJ2-1	.	.	TRBV13
CASSLVPSAGQGTEAFF	TGTGCCAGCAGCTTAGTTCCCTCCGCGGGACAGGGAACTGAAGCTTTCTTT	TRBJ1-1	TRBD1	.	TRBV7-2
CASRTYEKLFF	TGTGCCAGCAGAACGTATGAAAAACTGTTTTTT	TRBJ1-4	.	.	TRBV25-1
CASSLVRGSNTGELFF	TGTGCCAGCAGCTTAGTGAGGGGATCGAACACCGGGGAGCTGTTTTTT	TRBJ2-2	.	few	TRBV7-9
CASSVVEQYF	TGTGCCAGCAGCGTCGTGGAACAGTACTTC	TRBJ2-4	.	few	TRBV9
CASSNVQGTHNEQFF	TGTGCCAGCTCAAACGTCCAGGGCACACACAATGAGCAGTTCTTC	TRBJ2-1	.	few	TRBV18
CASSSMNWEALALTYEQYF	TGTGCCAGCAGCTCAATGAATTGGGAGGCTCTAGCGCTAACCTACGAGCAGTACTTC	TRBJ2-7	.	.	TRBV13
CASSFYGRDEQYF	TGTGCCAGCAGCTTCTACGGGAGGGACGAGCAGTACTTC	TRBJ2-7	TRBD2	.	TRBV5-6
CASTQFSGEQFF	TGTGCCAGCACACAGTTTTCGGGTGAGCAGTTCTTC	TRBJ2-1	.	.	TRBV5-4
CASSLPGPGGHEQYF	TGTGCCAGCAGCTTACCGGGCCCAGGGGGACACGAGCAGTACTTC	TRBJ2-7	TRBD1	once	TRBV5-6
CASSLGQLSNQPQHF	TGTGCCAGCAGCCTTGGACAGCTCAGCAATCAGCCCCAGCATTTT	TRBJ1-5	.	.	TRBV6-1
CASSLVADGNSGNTIYF	TGTGCCAGCAGCCTAGTAGCGGACGGGAACTCTGGAAACACCATATATTTT	TRBJ1-3	.	.	TRBV4-2
CASSRGQGSQPQHF	TGTGCCAGCAGCAGGGGACAGGGCAGCCAGCCCCAGCATTTT	TRBJ1-5	TRBD1	.	TRBV7-9
CASSLRGQGQSPLHF	TGCGCCAGCAGCTTGCGCGGACAGGGTCAATCACCCCTCCACTTT	TRBJ1-6	TRBD1	.	TRBV5-1
CSVTGRKFGHYNSPLHF	TGCAGCGTTACAGGCCGTAAATTCGGACACTATAATTCACCCCTCCACTTT	TRBJ1-6	.	few	TRBV29-1
CASSPQEQGTGYTF	TGTGCCAGCTCACCTCAGGAACAGGGAACTGGCTACACCTTC	TRBJ1-2	.	many	TRBV18
CASSQESGEATDTQYF	TGCGCCAGCAGCCAAGAGTCGGGAGAGGCAACAGATACGCAGTATTTT	TRBJ2-3	.	few	TRBV4-1
CASNHRGLGYTF	TGTGCCAGTAATCACAGGGGGCTGGGCTACACCTTC	TRBJ1-2	TRBD1	.	TRBV19
CATSRRLGWETDTQYF	TGTGCCACCAGCAGGAGGCTCGGTTGGGAGACAGATACGCAGTATTTT	TRBJ2-3	.	.	TRBV15
CASRTGQGYEQYF	TGTGCCAGCAGAACGGGACAGGGCTACGAGCAGTACTTC	TRBJ2-7	TRBD1	.	TRBV6-6
CASSYSTPGSETQYF	TGTGCCAGCAGTTACTCGACACCGGGCTCGGAGACCCAGTACTTC	TRBJ2-5	.	.	TRBV6-5
CASSLATGVNYGYTF	TGTGCCAGCAGCCTAGCGACAGGAGTTAACTATGGCTACACCTTC	TRBJ1-2	.	few	TRBV6-1
CAWSDLKDRAYEQYF	TGTGCCTGGAGTGACTTGAAGGACAGGGCCTACGAGCAGTACTTC	TRBJ2-7	TRBD1	few	TRBV30
CASSMRGDYGYTF	TGTGCCAGTAGTATGAGAGGCGACTATGGCTACACCTTC	TRBJ1-2	.	.	TRBV19
CAWKQNYGYTF	TGTGCCTGGAAACAGAACTATGGCTACACCTTC	TRBJ1-2	.	.	TRBV30
CASAPRDAQRDGYTF	TGTGCCAGCGCGCCCCGGGACGCACAACGGGATGGCTACACCTTC	TRBJ1-2	.	.	TRBV27
CAWGTGGSNIQYF	TGTGCCTGGGGGACAGGGGGCTCTAACATTCAGTACTTC	TRBJ2-4	TRBD1	.	TRBV30
CASGLWGVRDTQYF	TGTGCCAGCGGGCTTTGGGGGGTTCGAGATACGCAGTATTTT	TRBJ2-3	.	many	TRBV7-6
CASSWTPGGDPYNEQFF	TGCGCCAGCAGCTGGACACCGGGGGGAGACCCCTACAATGAGCAGTTCTTC	TRBJ2-1	TRBD2	many	TRBV5-1
CASSPGLAFTGELFF	TGTGCCAGCTCACCCGGACTAGCCTTTACCGGGGAGCTGTTTTTT	TRBJ2-2	TRBD2	few	TRBV18
CASSPEDTQYF	TGTGCCAGCAGTCCAGAGGATACGCAGTATTTT	TRBJ2-3	.	few	TRBV6-1
CASGDGGYEQYF	TGTGCCAGCGGGGACGGGGGTTACGAGCAGTACTTC	TRBJ2-7	.	many	TRBV7-9
CASSPTPRNYGYTF	TGTGCCAGCAGCCCCACTCCAAGGAACTATGGCTACACCTTC	TRBJ1-2	.	few	TRBV4-2
CASSYWGYGYTF	TGTGCCAGCAGTTATTGGGGGTATGGCTACACCTTC	TRBJ1-2	.	.	TRBV6-5
CASSTGTSGDEQFF	TGTGCCAGCAGTACCGGGACTAGCGGGGATGAGCAGTTCTTC	TRBJ2-1	TRBD2	.	TRBV6-1
CASSQDRAGSSYNEQFF	TGTGCCAGCAGCCAAGATCGAGCGGGGAGCTCTTACAATGAGCAGTTCTTC	TRBJ2-1	TRBD2	.	TRBV4-2
CAVGSNQPQHF	TGTGCCGTAGGGAGCAATCAGCCCCAGCATTTT	TRBJ1-5	.	.	TRBV19
CASSYRDSSSYEQYF	TGTGCCAGCAGCTACCGGGACTCGAGCTCCTACGAGCAGTACTTC	TRBJ2-7	.	.	TRBV7-8
CAISERPPNSPLHF	TGTGCCATCAGTGAGCGACCCCCCAATTCACCCCTCCACTTT	TRBJ1-6	.	few	TRBV10-3
CASSSSSGGARWTDTQYF	TGCGCCAGCAGCAGCAGCAGCGGGGGGGCCCGTTGGACAGATACGCAGTATTTT	TRBJ2-3	TRBD2	.	TRBV5-1